This T cell receptor (beta chain) appears in the sequencing data of a study of blood T cells in healthy people across ages. As to this clonotype: Its specificity is unknown.

A second PCR of roughly 6 to 12 cycles used a sample-barcoded 5' primer and a J-beta primer mix. Each CDR3 protein gets one entry after TCRdb re-called the 5' RACE reads with MiXCR. Of about 970,000 distinct CDR3 sequences listed, roughly 50% are singletons. General observations from the study: Long-lived donors exceeded aged donors in naive CD4+ cells and diversity.

V was pared by 2 bases and J by 8 bases, with 8 bases between. The CDR3 is 12 amino acids. Germline V lookup: CDR1 MDHEN, CDR2 SYDVKM. The rearrangement uses TRBV28 and TRBJ2-3, with D maybe TRBD2 (5 bases). The sequenced sample consisted of blood. This TCR derives from a woman aged 55-70 years in good health. Written as DNA, the CDR3 is TGTGCCAGCAGTTTAGCCGGACTTACGCAGTATTTT. Its protein product is CASSLAGLTQYF.